This TCR beta chain derives from a study of identifying expanded T cells in peripheral blood. To note about this clone: Its antigen is not known.

Using immunoSEQ multiplex PCR, the repertoire was profiled, and TCRdb retains in-frame clones only, with some absent. The sample has 75,000 to 90,000 clones; roughly four fifths are singletons. Study-wide points: Differentially abundant clones: approximately 1.3 between replicates, about 15 at around 14 days, over 18 at four.

Trimming at V came to 5 bases and at J to 2 bases, leaving 7 bases not matched to a gene. CDR3 length equals 15 residues. Germline V lookup: CDR1 SGHTA, CDR2 FQGNSA. V usage is TRBV7-2 and J usage is TRBJ2-7; TRBD2 matches 9 bases. Sequenced sample: blood. This sequence was found in a person aged 18 to 75 in good health. In DNA, the CDR3 is TGTGCCAGCAGCGCTAGGACTAGCGCCCCCTACGAGCAGTACTTC. Translated: CASSARTSAPYEQYF.